Presented here are 9 T cell receptor beta chains from one specimen sequenced in a study of blood T cell repertoires in COVID-19. The assay was immunoSEQ multiplex PCR, and TCRdb's table has in-frame clones only and misses some. The profile covers about 270,000 clones, with around 83% appearing a single time and approximately 5.3% taken by the ten largest. What was sequenced was peripheral blood. The receptors stem from an older man with acute or convalescent COVID-19.

The V call is TRBV12-3 or TRBV12-4, the J call TRBJ2-5; D is unclear. The CDR3 contains 13 residues. Trimming removed 3 bases at V and 1 base at J, with 6 bases between. CDR3 amino acids: CASSLNGQETQYF. DNA for the CDR3: TGTGCCAGCAGTTTGAACGGCCAAGAGACCCAGTACTTC.

The V gene is TRBV7-3, the J gene TRBJ1-6; 7 bases match TRBD1. CDR3 length equals 15 residues. Germline loops: CDR1 SGHTA, CDR2 FQGTGA. Trimming at V came to 0 bases and at J to 10 bases, leaving 6 bases not matched to a gene. The CDR3 spells CASSLTGRGISPLHF. Here the CDR3 DNA reads TGTGCCAGCAGCTTAACGGGCAGGGGGATCTCACCCCTCCACTTT.

The chain combines TRBV5-5 with TRBJ2-1, with TRBD2 identical over 7 bases. The CDR3 totals 15 residues. Per germline, CDR1 SGHKS and CDR2 YYEKEE (reference sequence). Trimming took 1 base from V and 2 from J; bases not matched to a gene: 3. Here the CDR3 reads CASSLQGRAYNEQFF. DNA for the CDR3: TGTGCCAGCAGCTTGCAAGGGAGGGCCTACAATGAGCAGTTCTTC. Variable domain in full (rest from reference TRBV5-5 and TRBJ2-1): DAGVTQSPTHLIKTRGQQVTLRCSPISGHKSVSWYQQVLGQGPQFIFQYYEKEERGRGNFPDRFSARQFPNYSSELNVNALLLGDSALYLCASSLQGRAYNEQFFGPGTRLTVL.

This clone was counted a few times. The rearrangement joins TRBV19 to TRBJ1-5; 7 nucleotides match TRBD1. This CDR3 has 16 amino acids. Unmatched junction bases numbered 9, after V lost 3 bases and J lost 4 bases. The germline CDR1 and CDR2 sequences are LNHDA and SQIVND (reference sequence). CDR3 sequence reads: CASSIGRRDRNQPQHF. CDR3 DNA sequence: TGTGCCAGTAGTATTGGGCGGCGGGACAGAAATCAGCCCCAGCATTTT.

This rearrangement joins TRBV28 to TRBJ2-3; 10 nucleotides line up with TRBD2. CDR3 length: 15 amino acids. J was trimmed by 3 bases and V by 9 bases; bases with no gene match: 9. Germline CDR1 is MDHEN and CDR2 is SYDVKM. CDR3 region: CASIIAGGATDTQYF. DNA for the CDR3: TGTGCCAGTATTATAGCGGGGGGAGCAACAGATACGCAGTATTTT.

This chain joins TRBV6-2 or TRBV6-3 and TRBJ2-3; TRBD1 aligns across 10 bases. This CDR3 has 16 amino acids. The J segment lost 8 bases and the V segment lost 6 bases, leaving 14 bases of the junction unmatched. The germline CDR1 and CDR2 sequences are MNHEY and SVGEGT. The CDR3 DNA reads as TGTGCCAGCAGCCAAGCCGGGACAGGGGCCTGGGGTACGCAGTATTTT. Its translation: CASSQAGTGAWGTQYF.

This chain uses TRBV5-1 with TRBJ2-7, with TRBD1 matching over 10 bases. The germline V gene encodes CDR1 SGHRS and CDR2 YFSETQ. The CDR3 loop spans 15 amino acids. The V and J ends lost 5 bases and 5 bases, in that order; junction bases with no gene match: 10. This CDR3 reads CASSLSGTGVNEQYF. DNA of the CDR3: TGCGCCAGCAGTCTCTCCGGGACAGGGGTCAACGAGCAGTACTTC.

The rearrangement joins TRBV11-2 to TRBJ2-5, with D possibly being TRBD1 (5 bases). Germline CDR1 SGHAT, CDR2 FQNNGV. This CDR3 spans 16 amino acids. V was clipped by 0 bases and J by 4 bases, with 15 bases between them. This chain's CDR3 is CASSLEPWGTGETQYF. DNA of the CDR3: TGTGCCAGCAGCTTAGAGCCTTGGGGTACAGGAGAGACCCAGTACTTC.

The chain has TRBV5-4 and TRBJ2-7; perhaps TRBD1 as D (6 bases). The V end lost 0 bases, the J end lost 2 bases, and 9 bases lay between the germline ends. The CDR3 contains 14 residues. Germline CDR1 SGHNT, CDR2 YYREEE (reference sequence). DNA of the CDR3: TGTGCCAGCAGCTTGGCCGGGACACCCTACGAGCAGTACTTC. It is translated as CASSLAGTPYEQYF. The full variable domain, its missing parts supplied by reference TRBV5-4 and TRBJ2-7, is ETGVTQSPTHLIKTRGQQVTLRCSSQSGHNTVSWYQQALGQGPQFIFQYYREEENGRGNFPPRFSGLQFPNYSSELNVNALELDDSALYLCASSLAGTPYEQYFGPGTRLTVT.